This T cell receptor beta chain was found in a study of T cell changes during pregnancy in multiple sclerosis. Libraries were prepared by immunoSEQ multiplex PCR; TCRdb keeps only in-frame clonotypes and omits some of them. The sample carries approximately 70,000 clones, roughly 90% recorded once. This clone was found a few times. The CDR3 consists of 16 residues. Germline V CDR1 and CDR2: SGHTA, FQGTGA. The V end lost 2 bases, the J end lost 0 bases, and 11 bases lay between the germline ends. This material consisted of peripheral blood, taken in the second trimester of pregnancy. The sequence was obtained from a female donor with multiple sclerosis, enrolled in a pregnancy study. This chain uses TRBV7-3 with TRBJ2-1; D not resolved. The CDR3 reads CASSLSLLSSYNEQFF. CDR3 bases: TGTGCCAGCAGCTTATCTCTACTAAGCTCCTACAATGAGCAGTTCTTC.